This is a list of T cell receptor beta chains from one sample in a study of regulatory T cells. Profiling relied on immunoSEQ multiplex PCR, and the TCRdb table lists in-frame clones only, not all of them. The table shows 17,000 or so clones, with 92% occurring only once. Specimen: CD8+ T cells sorted from blood. The origin of the receptors is a young adult with CD3G deficiency. The CDR3 runs from the conserved cysteine through the conserved F or W. A D gene is named only where the DNA matches it firmly. Clone sizes are given selectively: once, few, many, or a class where the clone is expanded.

TRBV6-1	TRBD1	.	TRBJ2-7	TGTGCCAGCAGTGAGAGACAGGGTTATATTTCCTACGAGCAGTACTTC	CASSERQGYISYEQYF
TRBV5-8	.	.	TRBJ2-2	TGTGCCAGCAGCCCGACAGTTAACACCGGGGAGCTGTTTTTT	CASSPTVNTGELFF
TRBV2	TRBD2	.	TRBJ2-7	TGTGCCAGCATGCTTCGGGAAGCGGGGGGCTTTCCCTACGAGCAGTACTTC	CASMLREAGGFPYEQYF
TRBV5-1	.	once	TRBJ2-1	TGCGCCAGCAAAGGAGCGGGCGCCTACAATGAGCAGTTCTTC	CASKGAGAYNEQFF
TRBV5-1	.	.	TRBJ2-6	TGCGCCAGCAGCTTGGAACGCTCTGGGGCCAACGTCCTGACTTTC	CASSLERSGANVLTF
TRBV11-2	TRBD1	once	TRBJ1-6	TGTGCCAGCAGCTTAGGACAGGGGGATTCACCCCTCCACTTT	CASSLGQGDSPLHF
TRBV10-3	.	.	TRBJ2-5	TGTGCCATCAGTACCGGGACCGAAGAGACCCAGTACTTC	CAISTGTEETQYF
TRBV13	.	.	TRBJ2-3	TGTGCCAGCAGCTCCAAGACCCTGGGCGTCGATACGCAGTATTTT	CASSSKTLGVDTQYF
TRBV27	TRBD2	.	TRBJ2-5	TGTGCCAGCAGACTAGCGGGGGGGCTCCAAGAGACCCAGTACTTC	CASRLAGGLQETQYF
TRBV7-9	.	once	TRBJ2-3	TGTGCCAGCAGCTGGGGGGATACGCAGTATTTT	CASSWGDTQYF
TRBV25-1	.	.	TRBJ1-2	TGTGCCAGCAGTGAATCCCACGGCAACTATGGCTACACCTTC	CASSESHGNYGYTF
TRBV21-1	.	once	TRBJ2-7	TGTGCCAGCAGCAGGGGGGGGGCCCAGTACTTC	CASSRGGAQYF
TRBV5-6	.	.	TRBJ2-3	TGTGCCAGCAGCTTACCGGGACCCCCCTCCACAGATACGCAGTATTTT	CASSLPGPPSTDTQYF